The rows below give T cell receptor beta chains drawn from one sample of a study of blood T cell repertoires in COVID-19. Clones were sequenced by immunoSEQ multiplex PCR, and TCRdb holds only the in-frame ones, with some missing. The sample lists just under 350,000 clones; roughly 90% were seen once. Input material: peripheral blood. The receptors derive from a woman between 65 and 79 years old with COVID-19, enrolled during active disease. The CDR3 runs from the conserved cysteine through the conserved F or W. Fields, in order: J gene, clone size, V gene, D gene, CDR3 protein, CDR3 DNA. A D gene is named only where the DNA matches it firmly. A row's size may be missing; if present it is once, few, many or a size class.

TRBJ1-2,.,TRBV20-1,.,CSASTGNGYTF,TGCAGTGCTAGTACAGGGAATGGCTACACCTTC
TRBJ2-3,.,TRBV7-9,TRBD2,CASSWGGASTDTQYF,TGTGCCAGCAGCTGGGGAGGGGCAAGCACAGATACGCAGTATTTT
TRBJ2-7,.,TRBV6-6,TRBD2,CASSDLSGGSAEQYF,TGTGCCAGCAGTGACCTTAGCGGGGGCTCTGCCGAGCAGTACTTC
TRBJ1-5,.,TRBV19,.,CASIGGRLAGNQPQHF,TGTGCCAGTATTGGAGGGAGACTAGCTGGCAATCAGCCCCAGCATTTT
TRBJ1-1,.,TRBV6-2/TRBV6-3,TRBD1,CASSWNRGTQAFF,TGTGCCAGCAGTTGGAACAGGGGTACCCAAGCTTTCTTT
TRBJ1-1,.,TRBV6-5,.,CASSPGWGRRTEAFF,TGTGCCAGCAGCCCCGGCTGGGGGAGGAGGACTGAAGCTTTCTTT
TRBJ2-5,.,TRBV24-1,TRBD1,CATSDSTGVRETQYF,TGTGCCACCAGTGATTCGACAGGGGTGCGAGAGACCCAGTACTTC
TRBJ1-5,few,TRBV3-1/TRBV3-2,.,CASSQGQAHSNQPQHF,TGTGCCAGCAGCCAAGGACAAGCCCATAGCAATCAGCCCCAGCATTTT
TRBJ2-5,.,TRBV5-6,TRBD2,CASSFAGDHQETQYF,TGTGCCAGCAGTTTTGCGGGGGACCACCAAGAGACCCAGTACTTC
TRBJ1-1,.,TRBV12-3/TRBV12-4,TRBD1,CASSRTGVAFF,TGTGCCAGCAGCCGGACAGGGGTGGCTTTCTTT
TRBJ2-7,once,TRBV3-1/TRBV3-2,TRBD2,CASSQGSTSGGFSYEQYF,TGTGCCAGCAGCCAAGGGTCGACTAGCGGGGGATTCTCCTACGAGCAGTACTTC
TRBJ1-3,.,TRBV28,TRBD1,CASSLGGQVGRNTIYF,TGTGCCAGCAGTTTAGGGGGACAGGTGGGCCGAAACACCATATATTTT
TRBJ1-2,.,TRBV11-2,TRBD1,CASSHGQGDGYTF,TGTGCCAGCAGCCATGGACAGGGCGATGGCTACACCTTC
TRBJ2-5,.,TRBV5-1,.,CASSLEPGGGHQETQYF,TGCGCCAGCAGCTTGGAACCAGGAGGAGGGCACCAAGAGACCCAGTACTTC
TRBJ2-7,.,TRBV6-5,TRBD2,CASCRTSDLVEQYF,TGTGCCAGCTGCCGGACTAGCGATCTTGTCGAGCAGTACTTC
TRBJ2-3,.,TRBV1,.,CTSSQDLTVRADTQYF,TGCACCAGCAGCCAAGATTTGACGGTTCGGGCAGATACGCAGTATTTT
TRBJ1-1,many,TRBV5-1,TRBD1,CASSWRQGLNTEAFF,TGCGCCAGCAGCTGGCGACAGGGGTTGAACACTGAAGCTTTCTTT
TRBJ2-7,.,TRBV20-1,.,CSVARLYEQYF,TGCAGTGTTGCGCGGCTTTACGAGCAGTACTTC
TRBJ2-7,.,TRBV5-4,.,CASSLEGSPSYEQYF,TGTGCCAGCAGCTTGGAGGGGTCTCCCTCCTACGAGCAGTACTTC
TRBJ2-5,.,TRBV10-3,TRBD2,CAISAAGEETQYF,TGTGCCATCAGCGCCGCGGGGGAAGAGACCCAGTACTTC
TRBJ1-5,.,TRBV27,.,CASSLLARGNQPQHF,TGTGCCAGCAGTTTATTGGCGAGGGGCAATCAGCCCCAGCATTTT
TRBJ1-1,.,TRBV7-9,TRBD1,CASSLPGQKSTEAFF,TGTGCCAGCAGCTTACCGGGACAGAAATCCACTGAAGCTTTCTTT
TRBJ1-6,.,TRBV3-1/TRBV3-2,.,CASSQYTRINSPLHF,TGTGCCAGCAGCCAGTACACCCGAATTAATTCACCCCTCCACTTT
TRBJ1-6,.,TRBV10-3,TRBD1,CATATGGNSPLHF,TGTGCCACCGCGACAGGGGGGAATTCACCCCTCCACTTT
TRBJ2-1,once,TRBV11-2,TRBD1,CASSLVGTGSYNEQFF,TGTGCCAGCAGCTTAGTCGGGACAGGTTCCTACAATGAGCAGTTCTTC
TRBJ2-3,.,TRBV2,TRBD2,CASRIGGAGGTDTQYF,TGTGCCAGCAGGATCGGGGGGGCCGGCGGCACAGATACGCAGTATTTT
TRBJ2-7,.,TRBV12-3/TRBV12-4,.,CASSLGRYEQYF,TGTGCCAGCAGTTTAGGTCGCTACGAGCAGTACTTC
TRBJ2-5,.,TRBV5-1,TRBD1,CASSAGGPETQYF,TGCGCCAGCAGCGCAGGGGGCCCAGAGACCCAGTACTTC
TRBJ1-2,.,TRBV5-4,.,CASSLERESQGGYTF,TGTGCCAGCAGCTTGGAACGGGAGTCCCAAGGAGGCTACACCTTC
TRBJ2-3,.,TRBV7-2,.,CASSLSGLSTDTQYF,TGTGCCAGCAGCTTATCGGGACTGAGCACAGATACGCAGTATTTT
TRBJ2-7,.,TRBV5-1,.,CASSLGGPYEQYF,TGCGCCAGCAGCTTGGGGGGGCCCTACGAGCAGTACTTC
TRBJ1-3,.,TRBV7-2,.,CASSLRGSGNTIYF,TGTGCCAGCAGCCTCCGGGGCTCTGGAAACACCATATATTTT
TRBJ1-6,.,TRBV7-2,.,CASSLTANSPLHF,TGTGCCAGCAGCTTGACAGCTAATTCACCCCTCCACTTT
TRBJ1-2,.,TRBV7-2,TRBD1,CASSLGTANYGYTF,TGTGCCAGCAGCCTAGGGACAGCGAACTATGGCTACACCTTC
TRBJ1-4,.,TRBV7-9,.,CASSLAASGAPSGEKLFF,TGTGCCAGCAGCTTAGCGGCTTCAGGGGCCCCCAGCGGTGAAAAACTGTTTTTT
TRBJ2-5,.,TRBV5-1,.,CASSTGGWETQYF,TGCGCCAGCAGCACTGGGGGCTGGGAGACCCAGTACTTC
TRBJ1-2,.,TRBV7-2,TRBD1,CASSLLDRGADGYTF,TGTGCCAGCAGCCTCCTAGACAGGGGGGCGGACGGCTACACCTTC
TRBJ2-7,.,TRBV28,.,CASSFSCEQYF,TGTGCCAGCAGTTTCTCCTGCGAGCAGTACTTC
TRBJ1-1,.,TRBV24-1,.,CATRTAMNTEAFF,TGTGCCACCAGGACAGCAATGAACACTGAAGCTTTCTTT
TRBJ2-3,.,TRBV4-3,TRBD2,CASSQDQGLARDTQYF,TGCGCCAGCAGCCAAGATCAGGGACTAGCACGCGATACGCAGTATTTT
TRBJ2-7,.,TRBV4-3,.,CASSQTGPGAEQYF,TGCGCCAGCAGCCAAACCGGCCCAGGGGCCGAGCAGTACTTC
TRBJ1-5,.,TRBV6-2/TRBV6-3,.,CASSSRNQPQHF,TGTGCCAGCAGTTCTCGCAATCAGCCCCAGCATTTT
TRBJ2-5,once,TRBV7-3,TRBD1,CASSKTGGDQETQYF,TGTGCCAGCAGTAAGACAGGGGGAGACCAAGAGACCCAGTACTTC
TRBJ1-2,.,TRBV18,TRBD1,CASSPGQGVNYGYTF,TGTGCCAGCTCACCGGGACAGGGGGTGAACTATGGCTACACCTTC
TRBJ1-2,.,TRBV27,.,CASSFRRERLYGYTF,TGTGCCAGCAGTTTCCGCAGGGAAAGGCTCTATGGCTACACCTTC
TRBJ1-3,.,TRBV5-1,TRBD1,CASSPGGTGVTGNTIYF,TGCGCCAGCAGCCCCGGAGGGACAGGGGTAACTGGAAACACCATATATTTT
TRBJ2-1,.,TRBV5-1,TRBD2,CASSRGGATSSYNEQFF,TGCGCCAGCAGCCGCGGGGGAGCGACGAGCTCCTACAATGAGCAGTTCTTC
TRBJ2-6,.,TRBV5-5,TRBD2,CASSRGGGRNSGANVLTF,TGTGCCAGCAGCCGGGGCGGGGGGCGCAACTCTGGGGCCAACGTCCTGACTTTC
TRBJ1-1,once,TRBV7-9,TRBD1,CASSSWTGALNTEAFF,TGTGCCAGCAGCTCCTGGACAGGGGCATTGAACACTGAAGCTTTCTTT
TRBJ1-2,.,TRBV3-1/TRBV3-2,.,CASSQDGRAGYTF,TGTGCCAGCAGCCAAGATGGGAGGGCTGGCTACACCTTC
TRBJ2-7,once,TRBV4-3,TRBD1,CASSLGTETSYEQYF,TGCGCCAGCAGCCTCGGGACAGAAACTTCCTACGAGCAGTACTTC
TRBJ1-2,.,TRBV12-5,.,CASGFMGAGYTF,TGTGCTAGTGGTTTTATGGGGGCTGGCTACACCTTC